This note documents a single TCR beta chain sequence. The entry originates in a study of T-cell reconstitution after alpha-beta-depleted transplantation in children. TCRbeta library construction was performed incorporating unique molecular identifiers. MiXCR, applied by TCRdb to the PCR reads, yields one record per CDR3 protein. The table shows approximately 340,000 distinct CDR3 sequences, with around a tenth occurring only once. The source was PBMCs from the stem cell graft donor, collected from the stem cell graft. The clonotype originates from a human donor who donated a stem cell graft to a child with acute lymphoblastic leukemia.

CDR3 residues: CASSLGTSGRFYNEQFF. In nucleotides, the CDR3 is TGTGCCAGCAGTTTGGGTACTAGCGGGAGATTCTACAATGAGCAGTTCTTC. V and J are TRBV28 and TRBJ2-1, with TRBD2 matching over 11 bases. In germline, CDR1 is MDHEN, CDR2 SYDVKM. This CDR3 has 17 residues. V lost 3 bases, J lost 3 bases, and 7 bases stayed unmatched.